The 2 T cell receptor beta chains below come from one sample, sequenced in a study of blood T cell repertoires in COVID-19. The protocol was immunoSEQ multiplex PCR, while the TCRdb copy is restricted to in-frame clones and leaves out a portion. Of about 290,000 clones in the sample, roughly nine tenths were seen once. Sample: peripheral blood. These receptors all stem from a woman aged 40 to 49 who had recovered from COVID-19.

This chain connects TRBV5-6 to TRBJ2-5; 12 bases map to TRBD2. V was pared by 0 bases and J by 5 bases, with 5 bases of the junction left unmatched. The CDR3 contains 16 residues. Germline loops: CDR1 SGHDT, CDR2 YYEEEE. CDR3 coding DNA: TGTGCCAGCAGCTTGGGGCGACTAGCGGGAGTTGAGACCCAGTACTTC. It yields the protein CASSLGRLAGVETQYF.

In this sample, this clone turned up once. This rearrangement joins TRBV4-1 to TRBJ1-2; unclear D gene. CDR3 size: 16 residues. Per the germline V gene, CDR1 is MGHRA and CDR2 is YSYEKL. With 0 bases removed from V and 2 bases from J, the gap between germline ends came to 13 bases. This chain's CDR3 is CASSQERQTINYGYTF. In DNA, the CDR3 is TGCGCCAGCAGCCAAGAGCGCCAGACTATCAACTATGGCTACACCTTC.